This T cell receptor (beta chain) came from a study of blood T cell repertoires in COVID-19. Measured with immunoSEQ multiplex PCR; TCRdb has only the in-frame clones, and not every one. Of about 200,000 clones in the sample, 85% to 90% are singletons; the top ten hold 5.5% to 7%. Trimming cost V 5 bases and J 6 bases, with 17 bases left between them. CDR1 LGHDT and CDR2 YNNKEL come from the germline V gene (reference sequence). The CDR3 consists of 14 residues. The sequenced material came from peripheral blood. This receptor was identified in a man aged 35 to 55 with active or convalescent COVID-19. The rearrangement links TRBV3-1 (or the pseudogene TRBV3-2) to TRBJ2-7, with D perhaps matching TRBD2 (5 bases). The CDR3 bases are TGTGCCAGCAGCTTTGGAGGTTTCCTCGGCGAGCAGTACTTC. It yields the protein CASSFGGFLGEQYF.